These 3 T cell receptor beta chains were all obtained from the same sample, sequenced in a study of blood T cells in healthy people across ages. It was with a sample-barcoded 5' primer and a J-beta primer mix that a second PCR of roughly 7 to 12 cycles was run. Using its own MiXCR run on the 5' RACE reads, TCRdb lists one record per CDR3 protein. This sample has roughly 1 million distinct CDR3 sequences; around 27% occur once, and the top ten carry about 0.69%. The sample was also reused in another study, on T cells of mothers and their children.

Material for sequencing was blood. These receptors were taken from a girl aged 2 to 10 in good health.

This clonotype was recorded a few times. The gene calls are TRBV20-1 and TRBJ2-7; the D gene could be TRBD1 or TRBD2 (6 bases each). Trimming removed 6 bases from V and 2 bases from J, with 14 bases in between. Germline CDR1 is DFQATT and CDR2 is SNEGSKA (reference sequence). The CDR3 has 13 residues. The CDR3 sequence is CSARRDTAYEQYF. CDR3 in DNA: TGCAGTGCCCGGAGGGACACAGCCTACGAGCAGTACTTC.

V is TRBV29-1 and J is TRBJ1-3, with a tentative D call TRBD1 (5 bases). CDR1 is SQVTM, CDR2 ANQGSEA, per germline. Trimming cost V 4 bases and J 0 bases, with 16 bases left between them. The CDR3 totals 16 residues. CDR3 region: CSVVGGRLNSGNTIYF. The DNA of the CDR3 is TGCAGCGTTGTGGGGGGACGACTAAACTCTGGAAACACCATATATTTT.

The rearrangement joins TRBV29-1 to TRBJ2-5, with D unresolved. Germline V CDR1 and CDR2: SQVTM, ANQGSEA. The CDR3 consists of 12 residues. V shed 3 bases and J shed 5 bases, with 10 bases lying between them. The CDR3 nucleotides are TGCAGCGTTGATGAGGTTAGGGAGACCCAGTACTTC. Translating gives CSVDEVRETQYF.